A selection of T cell receptor beta chains follows, all from one sample in a study of beta chain features in type 1 diabetes. Produced via immunoSEQ multiplex PCR; TCRdb's table is partial and in-frame only. Of a few hundred thousand clones listed, over 9.5% were seen once; the top ten hold 0.015% to 0.02%. Sequencing used naive CD4+ T cells from blood. The receptors come from a man aged 18 to 35 in good health. The CDR3 runs from the conserved cysteine through the conserved F or W. A D gene is named only where the DNA matches it firmly. A row's size may be missing; if present it is once, few, many or a size class.

v_call	d_call	clone_size	j_call	cdr3_aa	cdr3_nt
TRBV28	TRBD2	few	TRBJ2-7	CASSLRWEGTYEQYF	TGTGCCAGCAGTTTACGTTGGGAGGGCACCTACGAGCAGTACTTC
TRBV30	TRBD1	NA	TRBJ1-1	CAWSGGQGGTEAFF	TGTGCCTGGAGTGGAGGACAGGGTGGCACTGAAGCTTTCTTT
TRBV7-2	NA	NA	TRBJ2-6	CASSFKGAGANVLTF	TGTGCCAGCAGCTTTAAAGGGGCTGGGGCCAACGTCCTGACTTTC
TRBV28	TRBD1	NA	TRBJ1-5	CASSTGQGDQPQHF	TGTGCCAGCAGCACGGGACAGGGGGATCAGCCCCAGCATTTT
TRBV5-4	TRBD1	NA	TRBJ2-5	CANSPTGQQETQYF	TGTGCCAACAGCCCAACGGGACAGCAAGAGACCCAGTACTTC
TRBV7-9	TRBD1	few	TRBJ2-1	CASSTTGGNEQFF	TGTGCCAGCAGCACCACAGGGGGCAATGAGCAGTTCTTC
TRBV5-1	TRBD1	few	TRBJ2-3	CASSLWDRSTDTQYF	TGCGCCAGCAGCTTATGGGACAGAAGCACAGATACGCAGTATTTT
TRBV5-1	NA	few	TRBJ2-1	CASSLATRFSEQFF	TGCGCCAGCAGCTTGGCGACTAGATTTAGTGAGCAGTTCTTC
TRBV15	NA	many	TRBJ2-3	CATSRGFRDTQYF	TGTGCCACCAGCAGAGGCTTCCGGGATACGCAGTATTTT
TRBV7-2	TRBD1	few	TRBJ1-4	CASSLGTGFGLKLFF	TGTGCCAGCAGCTTAGGGACAGGGTTTGGTCTAAAACTGTTTTTT
TRBV28	NA	NA	TRBJ2-2	CASSLGGTAFTGELFF	TGTGCCAGCAGTTTAGGTGGGACTGCCTTCACCGGGGAGCTGTTTTTT
TRBV19	NA	NA	TRBJ2-1	CASRQNSGPSYNEQFF	TGTGCCAGTAGGCAAAATAGCGGACCTTCCTACAATGAGCAGTTCTTC
TRBV25-1	TRBD2	few	TRBJ2-7	CASSEPGSGGFYEQYF	TGTGCCAGCAGTGAACCCGGCTCGGGGGGATTCTACGAGCAGTACTTC
TRBV4-1	NA	few	TRBJ2-7	CASSQQGSIPYEQYF	TGCGCCAGCAGCCAACAGGGATCTATTCCCTACGAGCAGTACTTC
TRBV28	NA	few	TRBJ2-7	CASSWDNSYEQYF	TGTGCCAGCAGCTGGGACAACTCCTACGAGCAGTACTTC
TRBV7-2	TRBD1	NA	TRBJ2-3	CASSWTGYSDTQYF	TGTGCCAGCAGCTGGACAGGGTATTCAGATACGCAGTATTTT
TRBV11-2	TRBD2	NA	TRBJ2-1	CASRGGGRAGGNEQFF	TGTGCCAGCAGAGGAGGCGGGAGGGCCGGGGGGAATGAGCAGTTCTTC
TRBV9	NA	few	TRBJ1-1	CASSRNSLLMNTEAFF	TGTGCCAGCAGTCGCAACAGTCTTCTGATGAACACTGAAGCTTTCTTT
TRBV27	NA	few	TRBJ1-1	CASSSGSRTEAFF	TGTGCCAGCAGTTCCGGTTCCCGGACTGAAGCTTTCTTT
TRBV7-2	TRBD1	NA	TRBJ2-7	CASSLQSGTGNEQYF	TGTGCCAGCAGCTTACAGTCCGGGACAGGGAACGAGCAGTACTTC
TRBV19	NA	NA	TRBJ1-5	CASSISSNQPQHF	TGTGCCAGTAGTATCTCGTCGAATCAGCCCCAGCATTTT
TRBV7-2	TRBD1	NA	TRBJ1-1	CASSPRTGGDGTEAFF	TGTGCCAGCAGCCCACGGACAGGGGGGGATGGCACTGAAGCTTTCTTT
TRBV6-1	TRBD1	NA	TRBJ2-7	CASSATQGAGEQYF	TGTGCCAGCAGTGCGACACAGGGGGCCGGCGAGCAGTACTTC
TRBV18	NA	NA	TRBJ1-5	CASSPREGGQPQHF	TGTGCCAGCTCACCCCGGGAGGGAGGTCAGCCCCAGCATTTT
TRBV5-1	NA	few	TRBJ1-2	CASSLGTGRGYGYTF	TGCGCCAGCAGCTTGGGTACGGGGAGAGGCTATGGCTACACCTTC
TRBV7-8	TRBD1	few	TRBJ1-1	CASSLGYGQGRERTEAFF	TGTGCCAGCAGCTTAGGTTATGGACAGGGGAGAGAGAGGACTGAAGCTTTCTTT
TRBV6-6	NA	few	TRBJ2-7	CASSYSTAGDSYEQYF	TGTGCCAGCAGTTACTCGACGGCAGGCGACTCCTACGAGCAGTACTTC
TRBV29-1	TRBD1	NA	TRBJ2-7	CSVDSGRDRGYTYEQYF	TGCAGCGTTGATTCGGGCCGGGACAGGGGTTACACCTACGAGCAGTACTTC
TRBV28	TRBD1	few	TRBJ2-3	CATRDRYTDTQYF	TGTGCCACCCGGGACAGGTACACAGATACGCAGTATTTT
TRBV7-2	NA	NA	TRBJ2-1	CASSFQRNEQFF	TGTGCCAGCAGCTTTCAGAGGAATGAGCAGTTCTTC
TRBV25-1	TRBD1	NA	TRBJ2-3	CASSKTGARHRDTQYF	TGTGCCAGCAGTAAGACAGGGGCCAGACACCGGGATACGCAGTATTTT
TRBV19	NA	few	TRBJ2-3	CASRDPGFYTDTQYF	TGTGCCAGTAGGGATCCCGGGTTTTACACAGATACGCAGTATTTT
TRBV6-1	TRBD1	NA	TRBJ1-2	CASSDWDRESYGYTF	TGTGCCAGCAGTGATTGGGACAGGGAAAGCTATGGCTACACCTTC
TRBV15	NA	few	TRBJ2-2	CATSRDLSKLSGELFF	TGTGCCACCAGCAGAGATCTTTCGAAGCTGTCCGGGGAGCTGTTTTTT
TRBV18	TRBD1	NA	TRBJ1-2	CASSPQETGGGYTF	TGTGCCAGCTCACCACAGGAGACAGGGGGCGGCTACACCTTC
TRBV6-5	NA	NA	TRBJ1-2	CATKPGEPNYGYTF	TGTGCCACCAAACCTGGGGAGCCCAACTATGGCTACACCTTC
TRBV28	NA	NA	TRBJ2-2	CASISAAWHTGELFF	TGTGCCAGCATCTCAGCAGCGTGGCACACCGGGGAGCTGTTTTTT
TRBV6-6	NA	few	TRBJ1-1	CASSPGNTEAFF	TGTGCCAGCAGTCCGGGGAACACTGAAGCTTTCTTT
TRBV2	TRBD2	NA	TRBJ2-4	CASSPELAGGNIQYF	TGTGCCAGCAGCCCCGAGCTAGCGGGGGGCAACATTCAGTACTTC
TRBV7-9	TRBD2	NA	TRBJ2-7	CASSLGTRGGHEQYF	TGTGCCAGCAGCCTAGGGACCCGGGGGGGGCACGAGCAGTACTTC
TRBV10-3	NA	few	TRBJ1-5	CAIRAGLNQPQHF	TGTGCCATCAGAGCAGGACTAAATCAGCCCCAGCATTTT
TRBV27	NA	few	TRBJ2-1	CASSLRDSNEQFF	TGTGCCAGCTCCTTGCGGGACTCTAATGAGCAGTTCTTC
TRBV15	TRBD1	NA	TRBJ2-5	CATSRDRGRETQYF	TGTGCCACCAGCAGGGACAGGGGGCGGGAGACCCAGTACTTC
TRBV7-2	NA	NA	TRBJ2-5	CASSPEGWATQYF	TGTGCCAGCAGCCCGGAGGGGTGGGCGACCCAGTACTTC
TRBV29-1	NA	many	TRBJ1-1	CSAAGGNTEAFF	TGCAGCGCCGCCGGGGGGAACACTGAAGCTTTCTTT
TRBV7-2	NA	NA	TRBJ1-6	CASSRKGGLSPLHF	TGTGCCAGCAGCCGGAAGGGAGGTCTCTCACCCCTCCACTTT
TRBV7-2	NA	NA	TRBJ2-5	CASSTDRIQYF	TGTGCCAGCAGCACAGACAGGATCCAGTACTTC
TRBV7-3	NA	few	TRBJ2-2	CASSTSFNTGELFF	TGTGCCAGCAGCACTAGCTTCAACACCGGGGAGCTGTTTTTT
TRBV18	NA	few	TRBJ1-6	CASSPRGQPNSPLHF	TGTGCCAGCTCACCACGCGGACAGCCTAATTCACCCCTCCACTTT
TRBV28	NA	NA	TRBJ2-3	CASSLWRDRSQDTQYF	TGTGCCAGCAGTTTATGGCGCGACAGGTCCCAAGATACGCAGTATTTT
TRBV4-1	NA	few	TRBJ2-7	CASSQVGTKAYEQYF	TGCGCCAGCAGCCAAGTCGGGACAAAGGCCTACGAGCAGTACTTC
TRBV6-6	TRBD1	few	TRBJ1-6	CASRGQGLGSPLHF	TGTGCCAGCAGGGGACAGGGACTTGGGTCACCCCTCCACTTT
TRBV7-3	TRBD2	few	TRBJ2-3	CASSRLAALPEKADTQYF	TGTGCCAGCAGCCGTCTAGCGGCGCTACCGGAAAAGGCAGATACGCAGTATTTT
TRBV2	TRBD1	few	TRBJ2-7	CASSRDSVSEQYF	TGTGCCAGCAGCCGGGACAGCGTATCGGAGCAGTACTTC
TRBV5-1	NA	few	TRBJ2-1	CASSLGQSSYNEQFF	TGCGCCAGCAGCTTGGGACAGAGCTCCTACAATGAGCAGTTCTTC
TRBV4-3	TRBD2	few	TRBJ2-1	CASSPGLGANEQFF	TGCGCCAGCAGCCCGGGACTAGGAGCCAATGAGCAGTTCTTC
TRBV4-3	TRBD2	few	TRBJ2-1	CASSQEIAGVWNEQFF	TGCGCCAGCAGCCAAGAAATAGCGGGAGTCTGGAATGAGCAGTTCTTC
TRBV7-9	TRBD2	few	TRBJ2-1	CASILAGGPTNEQFF	TGTGCCAGCATCCTGGCGGGGGGGCCGACGAATGAGCAGTTCTTC
TRBV5-1	NA	NA	TRBJ2-5	CASSLDREGGTQYF	TGCGCCAGCAGCTTGGACAGGGAAGGGGGGACCCAGTACTTC
TRBV7-2	NA	few	TRBJ1-2	CASSFPSPYGYTF	TGTGCCAGCAGCTTCCCTTCTCCGTATGGCTACACCTTC